This entry describes one TCR beta chain. The target antigen is unknown. The sample comes from a study of T cells expressing NK-cell markers. Study in general: Repertoire data for TCR beta were derived from sorted T cells (CD3+CD56+NKG2C+, CD3+CD56+NKG2C- and CD3+CD56-NKG2C+). Among eight sequenced donors, seven carried HCMV seropositivity while one was seronegative.

Study observations and caveats: Several of the donors also had these clonotypes leading their CD3+CD56-NKG2C+ fraction.

TCRdb re-called the 5' RACE reads; every CDR3 protein appears as one record, without DNA. The sample holds about 260,000 distinct CDR3 sequences. The germline CDR1 and CDR2 sequences are SGHVS and FQNEAQ. The CDR3 contains 16 residues. The receptor comes from a man between 18 and 35 years old in good health. Sample: blood T cells: a sorted CD56 or NKG2C T cell subset, CD4+ or CD8+ T cells, or bulk PBMC T cells (not recorded which). This chain links TRBV7-8 with TRBJ1-5. This CDR3 reads CASSPRRAPSNQPQHF.